These T cell receptor beta chains were read from a single sample in a study of CD8 T cells in ankylosing spondylitis. TCRdb re-called the 5' RACE reads through MiXCR, storing one row per CDR3 protein. The sample comprises a few hundred thousand distinct CDR3 sequences, approximately 20% of which are singletons, and roughly 46% rests with the top ten. The specimen was blood, either unsorted or a sorted T cell fraction (not recorded which). The source is a male donor with ankylosing spondylitis. Each CDR3 is given with its conserved first and last residue. D genes are given only for firm matches. Size values are once, few and many counts, or a class for expanded clones, and some rows have none.

>NA|15|TRBJ2-3|NA|TRBV6-5
CASSYVGPSTDTQYF
TGTGCCAGCAGTTACGTGGGCCCTAGCACAGATACGCAGTATTTT
>few|16|TRBJ2-3|TRBD2|TRBV27
CASSQRLAGGPDTQYF
TGTGCCAGCAGCCAGCGACTAGCGGGAGGCCCAGATACGCAGTATTTT
>NA|13|TRBJ2-1|NA|TRBV9
CASSTWTNNEQFF
TGTGCCAGCAGCACATGGACTAACAATGAGCAGTTCTTC
>few|15|TRBJ2-5|NA|TRBV7-9
CASSRNTGGGETQYF
TGTGCCAGCAGCCGGAATACAGGGGGGGGAGAGACCCAGTACTTC
>NA|17|TRBJ1-1|TRBD1|TRBV7-9
CAGSPRPAGGLGTEAFF
TGTGCCGGCAGCCCACGCCCGGCAGGGGGCCTTGGCACTGAAGCTTTCTTT
>NA|12|TRBJ2-3|NA|TRBV3-1
CASSLAGDTQYF
TGTGCCAGCAGCCTCGCGGGAGATACGCAGTATTTT
>NA|15|TRBJ2-3|NA|TRBV7-3
CASSLMGGGTDTQYF
TGTGCCAGCAGCTTAATGGGTGGCGGCACAGATACGCAGTATTTT
>NA|16|TRBJ2-5|TRBD2|TRBV7-9
CASSYVAGGPKETQYF
TGTGCCAGCAGCTATGTAGCGGGAGGGCCGAAAGAGACCCAGTACTTC
>NA|15|TRBJ1-2|TRBD1|TRBV10-2
CASTGRDRGRRGYTF
TGCGCCAGCACCGGAAGGGACAGGGGGCGCAGAGGCTACACCTTC
>NA|17|TRBJ2-3|TRBD2|TRBV18
CASSPLGSGVSTDTQYF
TGTGCCAGCTCACCTCTGGGTAGCGGGGTTTCGACAGATACGCAGTATTTT
>NA|17|TRBJ2-1|TRBD2|TRBV6-5
CASSYSGSGGSYNEQFF
TGTGCCAGCAGTTACTCGGGAAGCGGGGGGTCCTACAATGAGCAGTTCTTC
>many|15|TRBJ1-1|TRBD1|TRBV5-1
CASSLFGQGGTEAFF
TGCGCCAGCAGCTTGTTTGGACAGGGGGGAACTGAAGCTTTCTTT
>many|15|TRBJ1-1|TRBD1|TRBV5-1
CASSEGTGAGTEAFF
TGCGCCAGCAGCGAAGGGACAGGGGCTGGCACTGAAGCTTTCTTT
>few|15|TRBJ1-5|NA|TRBV28
CASHSRGWGNQPQHF
TGTGCCAGCCACTCGAGGGGTTGGGGCAATCAGCCCCAGCATTTT
>few|17|TRBJ2-1|TRBD2|TRBV6-1
CASRVPSGVSSYNEQFF
TGTGCCAGCAGGGTGCCTAGCGGGGTTAGCTCCTACAATGAGCAGTTCTTC
>NA|13|TRBJ1-1|NA|TRBV3-1
CASSPTPGPEAFF
TGTGCCAGCAGCCCCACTCCTGGACCTGAAGCTTTCTTT
>many|14|TRBJ2-7|NA|TRBV28
CATTHRELAYEQYF
TGTGCCACCACCCACAGGGAGTTGGCCTACGAGCAGTACTTC
>few|11|TRBJ1-1|NA|TRBV29-1
CSVGSRGEAFF
TGCAGCGTTGGGAGCAGGGGTGAAGCTTTCTTT
>few|16|TRBJ1-4|NA|TRBV4-3
CASSQESAATNEKLFF
TGCGCCAGCAGCCAAGAATCAGCTGCAACTAATGAAAAACTGTTTTTT
>few|14|TRBJ1-1|NA|TRBV6-5
CASSYLGLNTEAFF
TGTGCCAGCAGTTATTTAGGGTTGAACACTGAAGCTTTCTTT
>NA|14|TRBJ2-3|NA|TRBV20-1
CSARFLGVADTQYF
TGCAGTGCTAGATTCTTAGGGGTCGCAGATACGCAGTATTTT
>once|21|TRBJ2-1|TRBD2|TRBV11-2
CASSLESLAGSLLGSYNEQFF
TGTGCCAGCAGCTTAGAGTCCCTAGCGGGGAGCCTTTTGGGGTCCTACAATGAGCAGTTCTTC
>few|13|TRBJ2-1|NA|TRBV12-3/TRBV12-4
CASSLDPAGKQFF
TGTGCCAGCAGTTTGGATCCAGCGGGTAAGCAGTTCTTC
>NA|15|TRBJ2-7|NA|TRBV7-8
CASSLVGRSSYEQYF
TGTGCCAGCAGCTTAGTGGGCAGGAGCTCCTACGAGCAGTACTTC
>few|14|TRBJ2-7|NA|TRBV20-1
CSATGPEGAYEQYF
TGCAGTGCTACCGGTCCAGAGGGGGCCTACGAGCAGTACTTC
>NA|14|TRBJ2-2|TRBD2|TRBV9
CASSASGGLGELFF
TGTGCCAGCAGCGCCTCGGGGGGGCTCGGGGAGCTGTTTTTT
>NA|18|TRBJ2-1|TRBD2|TRBV11-2
CASSLVAGLAGGNNEQFF
TGTGCCAGCAGCTTAGTGGCTGGACTAGCGGGAGGAAACAATGAGCAGTTCTTC
>NA|21|TRBJ1-1|NA|TRBV6-2/TRBV6-3
CASSYSRFATEGAYMNTEAFF
TGTGCCAGCAGTTACTCGAGGTTCGCAACTGAAGGGGCGTACATGAACACTGAAGCTTTCTTT
>few|17|TRBJ1-1|NA|TRBV15
CATSPEDSLEANTEAFF
TGTGCCACCAGCCCGGAGGACAGTCTAGAGGCGAACACTGAAGCTTTCTTT
>NA|12|TRBJ2-1|NA|TRBV28
CASLDGWNEQFF
TGTGCCAGTCTTGACGGTTGGAATGAGCAGTTCTTC
>few|16|TRBJ2-3|TRBD2|TRBV20-1
CSAPVTSGSDADTQYF
TGCAGTGCCCCCGTGACTAGCGGGAGTGACGCAGATACGCAGTATTTT
>many|16|TRBJ2-2|TRBD2|TRBV12-3/TRBV12-4
CASSLRLAPPTGELFF
TGTGCCAGCAGCCTAAGACTAGCCCCTCCGACCGGGGAGCTGTTTTTT
>few|16|TRBJ2-5|TRBD2|TRBV7-2
CASSLGVAGEMKTQYF
TGTGCCAGCAGCTTAGGGGTAGCGGGGGAGATGAAGACCCAGTACTTC
>NA|16|TRBJ2-1|NA|TRBV20-1
CSARGLGAELYNEQFF
TGCAGTGCTAGGGGATTAGGGGCAGAGCTTTACAATGAGCAGTTCTTC
>few|17|TRBJ2-1|NA|TRBV12-5
CASGLEYAYSSYNEQFF
TGTGCTAGTGGTTTGGAATACGCGTACAGCTCCTACAATGAGCAGTTCTTC
>many|17|TRBJ2-1|TRBD2|TRBV5-1
CASSLVASGGSYNEQFF
TGCGCCAGCAGCTTGGTTGCTAGCGGGGGGTCCTACAATGAGCAGTTCTTC
>NA|14|TRBJ2-1|TRBD2|TRBV6-2/TRBV6-3
CASSLGGGAAEQFF
TGTGCCAGCTCTCTGGGCGGGGGGGCCGCTGAGCAGTTCTTC
>NA|13|TRBJ2-1|NA|TRBV4-2
CASSQDFGNEQFF
TGTGCCAGCAGCCAAGATTTTGGCAATGAGCAGTTCTTC
>few|18|TRBJ1-4|NA|TRBV15
CATSRPTRGTATNEKLFF
TGTGCCACCAGCAGGCCCACGAGGGGCACGGCAACTAATGAAAAACTGTTTTTT
>few|13|TRBJ2-1|NA|TRBV29-1
CSVKQRTSYEQFF
TGCAGCGTTAAACAGCGTACAAGCTATGAGCAGTTCTTC
>few|13|TRBJ2-7|NA|TRBV27
CASSSKGFYEQYF
TGTGCCAGCAGTTCAAAGGGTTTCTACGAGCAGTACTTC
>few|11|TRBJ2-7|NA|TRBV29-1
CSVVAGYEQYF
TGCAGCGTTGTTGCGGGGTACGAGCAGTACTTC
>NA|14|TRBJ2-7|NA|TRBV30
CAWSPGVRSYEQYF
TGTGCCTGGAGCCCGGGGGTAAGGTCCTACGAGCAGTACTTC
>NA|14|TRBJ2-7|TRBD1|TRBV6-1
CASSGTGDLYEQYF
TGTGCCAGCAGTGGGACAGGGGACCTCTACGAGCAGTACTTC
>NA|15|TRBJ2-7|NA|TRBV6-2/TRBV6-3
CASRDPATESYEQYF
TGTGCCAGCAGGGATCCTGCGACGGAGTCCTACGAGCAGTACTTC
>NA|15|TRBJ2-3|NA|TRBV24-1
CATSEQGLTTDTQYF
TGTGCCACCAGTGAGCAGGGATTAACCACAGATACGCAGTATTTT
>NA|14|TRBJ2-2|NA|TRBV15
CATSRPGDTGELFF
TGTGCCACCAGCAGGCCGGGGGACACCGGGGAGCTGTTTTTT
>few|11|TRBJ1-2|NA|TRBV16
CASSQQGGYTF
TGTGCCAGCAGCCAACAGGGCGGCTACACCTTC
>NA|15|TRBJ2-1|TRBD2|TRBV14
CASSELAGALAEQFF
TGTGCCAGCAGCGAGCTAGCGGGAGCTTTGGCTGAGCAGTTCTTC
>few|17|TRBJ1-4|NA|TRBV11-2
CASSLDRGGLEDEKLFF
TGTGCCAGCAGCTTAGACAGGGGCGGTCTGGAAGATGAAAAACTGTTTTTT
>NA|16|TRBJ2-3|TRBD2|TRBV20-1
CSANSGTPLRTDTQYF
TGCAGTGCTAATAGCGGGACACCCCTTCGGACAGATACGCAGTATTTT
>NA|15|TRBJ2-3|TRBD1|TRBV9
CASSAGDRGIDTQYF
TGTGCCAGCAGCGCAGGGGACAGGGGGATAGATACGCAGTATTTT
>NA|16|TRBJ2-7|TRBD2|TRBV7-6
CASSSLSSGGSYEQYF
TGTGCCAGCAGCTCGTTATCTAGCGGGGGTAGCTACGAGCAGTACTTC
>NA|15|TRBJ2-7|TRBD2|TRBV4-1
CASSQASGATYEQYF
TGCGCCAGCAGCCAAGCTAGCGGGGCTACCTACGAGCAGTACTTC